One sample yielded the 28 T cell receptor beta chains listed below, sequenced in a study of control samples from healthy donors and cancer patients. Sequenced by immunoSEQ multiplex PCR; TCRdb stores in-frame clones only, minus some. Among about 69,000 clones listed, approximately 88% were seen once. Sequenced input: PBMCs. The receptors here all came from a woman aged 50 to 65 with lung cancer.

The chain recombines TRBV2 with TRBJ1-5; no clear D gene. The germline V and J ends were trimmed by 4 bases and 3 bases, with 7 bases remaining between them. In germline, CDR1 is SNHLY, CDR2 FYNNEI. The CDR3 runs to 13 residues. For the CDR3, the DNA is TGTGCCAGCAGTGGGCAGGCCAATCAGCCCCAGCATTTT. Translating gives CASSGQANQPQHF. The whole variable domain, filled in from reference TRBV2 and TRBJ1-5, reads EPEVTQTPSHQVTQMGQEVILRCVPISNHLYFYWYRQILGQKVEFLVSFYNNEISEKSEIFDDQFSVERPDGSNFTLKIRSTKLEDSAMYFCASSGQANQPQHFGDGTRLSIL.

The CDR3 nucleotides are TGTGCCAGCAGCTTATCGACAGGTAGCACAGATACGCAGTATTTT. Its protein is CASSLSTGSTDTQYF. The genes are TRBV11-2 and TRBJ2-3; a weak D match, TRBD1 (6 bases). The V gene lost 2 bases and the J gene lost 0 bases, with 9 bases spanning the gap. Germline V gives CDR1 SGHAT, CDR2 FQNNGV. This CDR3 is built from 15 residues.

The chain has TRBV6-4 and TRBJ2-1; TRBD2 agrees at 8 bases. Germline CDR1 and CDR2: MRHNA and SNTAGT. The ends lost 3 bases at V and 6 bases at J; junction bases unmatched: 7. The CDR3 extends over 15 amino acids. The CDR3 nucleotides read TGTGCCAGCAGTGAGCGGGGGGCCGGGCGCAATGAGCAGTTCTTC. Its translation: CASSERGAGRNEQFF.

This chain uses TRBV9 with TRBJ1-1; a possible D gene is TRBD1 (5 bases). Germline V gives CDR1 SGDLS, CDR2 YYNGEE. V lost 3 bases and J lost 7, with 22 bases in between. This CDR3 has 16 amino acids. The CDR3 loop is CASSGGVAVQEGEAFF. The CDR3 DNA reads TGTGCCAGCAGCGGGGGGGTTGCAGTTCAGGAGGGTGAAGCTTTCTTT.

The rearrangement uses TRBV6-5 and TRBJ1-2; D perhaps matches TRBD1 (6 bases). Trimming took 0 bases from V and 6 from J, leaving 17 bases between them. This CDR3 spans 16 amino acids. Germline CDR1 reads MNHEY; CDR2 reads SVGAGI. This CDR3 reads CASSYSRAGAEDGYTF. For the CDR3, the DNA is TGTGCCAGCAGTTACTCGCGGGCGGGGGCGGAGGATGGCTACACCTTC.

This chain links TRBV19 with TRBJ2-5, with 7 bases identical to TRBD2. V lost 2 bases to trimming and J lost 5 bases; unmatched junction nucleotides: 8. The length of the CDR3 is 15 residues. The germline CDR1 and CDR2 sequences are LNHDA and SQIVND (reference sequence). This chain's CDR3 is CASSIQEQGGETQYF. The CDR3 nucleotides read TGTGCCAGTAGTATACAAGAGCAGGGAGGGGAGACCCAGTACTTC.

The genes are TRBV7-9 and TRBJ2-1; 9 nucleotides align to TRBD2. Germline V gene lookup returns CDR1 SEHNR and CDR2 FQNEAQ (reference sequence). V shed 5 bases, J shed 9 bases, and the junction held 11 bases outside the gene matches. The CDR3 sequence is 15 residues long. This chain's CDR3 is CASSLSGGQLGEQFF. CDR3 nucleotides: TGTGCCAGCAGCCTTAGCGGGGGCCAATTGGGTGAGCAGTTCTTC.

Comments on this clone: A junction end diverges from the germline sequence, so it may reflect a read error. The chain uses TRBV27 and TRBJ2-5; the D gene is possibly TRBD1 (5 bases). The CDR3 covers 15 residues. Germline assignment: CDR1 MNHEY and CDR2 SMNVEV (reference sequence). CDR3 DNA sequence: TGTGCCGGCAGTGGGGCAGGGCAAGGTTCGGGGACCCAGTACTTC. Its protein product is CAGSGAGQGSGTQYF.

CDR3 sequence reads: CATSRDRQGVGYTF. DNA for the CDR3: TGTGCCACCAGCAGAGACAGACAGGGGGTCGGCTACACCTTC. V gene TRBV15 combines with J gene TRBJ1-2; 9 positions agree with TRBD1. Germline assignment: CDR1 LNHNV and CDR2 YYDKDF (reference sequence). The CDR3 has 14 amino acids. J lost 8 bases, V lost 0 bases, and 4 bases had no gene match.

This chain links TRBV7-2 with TRBJ1-1; possibly TRBD1 for D (5 bases). V lost 2 bases and J 0 bases, leaving 10 bases between the germline ends. This CDR3 region has 15 residues. Per the germline V gene, CDR1 is SGHTA and CDR2 is FQGNSA. CDR3 coding DNA: TGTGCCAGCAGCTTACAGGGAAAATTGAACACTGAAGCTTTCTTT. Amino acid sequence: CASSLQGKLNTEAFF.

The chain joins TRBV29-1 to TRBJ1-4; tentatively, D is TRBD1 (6 bases). The CDR3 sequence is 14 residues long. Germline values: CDR1 SQVTM, CDR2 ANQGSEA. V shed 6 bases and J shed 8 bases, with 19 bases lying between them. The CDR3 protein is CSVRRVGGNEKLFF. CDR3 bases: TGCAGCGTGCGAAGGGTAGGGGGAAACGAAAAACTGTTTTTT.

The chain uses TRBV4-3 and TRBJ1-1, with a tentative D call TRBD1 (6 bases). This CDR3 has 16 residues. The germline gives CDR1 LGHNA, CDR2 YSLEER. V lost 4 bases, J lost 5 bases, and 20 bases lay in between. The CDR3 nucleotides read TGCGCCAGCAGCCGGTCCACGGGGGGCGCAAGAACTGAAGCTTTCTTT. Protein: CASSRSTGGARTEAFF.

This chain uses TRBV5-1 with TRBJ1-1; no clear D. CDR3 length: 14 amino acids. Germline V CDR1 and CDR2: SGHRS, YFSETQ. The V and J ends lost 1 base and 6 bases respectively, with 13 bases between them. In DNA form, the CDR3 reads TGCGCCAGCAGCTTGATACAGCTGGGCGCTGAAGCTTTCTTT. This encodes CASSLIQLGAEAFF.

This chain links TRBV24-1 with TRBJ1-3; D remains unclear. This CDR3 contains 18 residues. CDR1 and CDR2 from the germline V gene are KGHDR and SFDVKD. Trimming cost V 0 bases and J 0 bases, with 14 bases left between them. CDR3 nucleotides: TGTGCCACCAGTGATTTGGGAAGAGCCGCCGGCTCTGGAAACACCATATATTTT. Residues: CATSDLGRAAGSGNTIYF.

The V gene is TRBV5-4, the J gene TRBJ1-2; weak D call: TRBD1 (6 bases). Germline V CDR1 and CDR2: SGHNT, YYREEE (reference sequence). Trimming cost V 6 bases and J 6 bases, with 15 bases left between them. The CDR3 consists of 13 residues. DNA of the CDR3: TGTGCCAGCACACTAACAGGGAGGGATGGCTACACCTTC. As protein: CASTLTGRDGYTF. The full variable domain, its missing parts supplied by reference TRBV5-4 and TRBJ1-2, is ETGVTQSPTHLIKTRGQQVTLRCSSQSGHNTVSWYQQALGQGPQFIFQYYREEENGRGNFPPRFSGLQFPNYSSELNVNALELDDSALYLCASTLTGRDGYTFGSGTRLTVV.

The chain joins TRBV29-1 to TRBJ2-1; D is undetermined. The germline V and J ends were trimmed by 8 bases and 0 bases, with 11 bases remaining between them. CDR3 length: 13 residues. Per the germline V gene, CDR1 is SQVTM and CDR2 is ANQGSEA. CDR3 in amino acids: CSWGLYSYNEQFF. The CDR3 bases are TGCAGCTGGGGTCTATACTCCTACAATGAGCAGTTCTTC.

This clone was detected only a few times. The CDR3 sequence: CASSQVGTGELFF. CDR3 nucleotide sequence: TGCGCCAGCAGCCAAGTGGGTACCGGGGAGCTGTTTTTT. The chain has TRBV4-3 and TRBJ2-2; D unresolved. V was pared by 1 base and J by 5 bases, with 5 bases between. Germline V gene sequence: CDR1 LGHNA, CDR2 YSLEER. The CDR3 has 13 residues.

J is TRBJ1-1 and V is TRBV14; D unresolved. The CDR3 spans 16 residues. Germline V gives CDR1 SGHDN, CDR2 FVKESK. V was cut by 2 bases and J by 1 base, with 14 bases left in between. CDR3 DNA: TGTGCCAGCAGCCAACGTCAGCCCTTAAAGAACACTGAAGCTTTCTTT. It is translated as CASSQRQPLKNTEAFF. Based on the CDR3 plus reference TRBV14 and TRBJ1-1, the full variable domain is EAGVTQFPSHSVIEKGQTVTLRCDPISGHDNLYWYRRVMGKEIKFLLHFVKESKQDESGMPNNRFLAERTGGTYSTLKVQPAELEDSGVYFCASSQRQPLKNTEAFFGQGTRLTVV.

The chain couples TRBV5-1 to TRBJ2-3; 16 nucleotides line up with TRBD2. CDR3 length: 17 residues. Trimming removed 4 bases from V and 5 bases from J; junction bases left unmatched: 7. Germline CDR1 SGHRS, CDR2 YFSETQ. The CDR3 region has the DNA TGCGCCAGCAGCCAAGGGACTAGCGGGGGGGCTGGAGATACGCAGTATTTT. Translation gives CASSQGTSGGAGDTQYF.

V usage is TRBV5-1 and J usage is TRBJ2-7; 9 bases match TRBD1. This CDR3 is built from 15 residues. The germline CDR1 and CDR2 sequences are SGHRS and YFSETQ. V was clipped by 0 bases and J by 2 bases; unmatched bases: 3. The CDR3 loop reads CASSLAGTGPYEQYF. In DNA, the CDR3 is TGCGCCAGCAGCTTGGCCGGGACAGGGCCCTACGAGCAGTACTTC.

This clone was detected once. The chain links TRBV24-1 to TRBJ2-7; 9 positions agree with TRBD2. CDR3 length equals 15 residues. The V and J ends lost 3 bases and 4 bases, in that order; junction bases with no gene match: 6. The germline CDR1 and CDR2 sequences are KGHDR and SFDVKD. In DNA form, the CDR3 reads TGTGCCACCAGTGATGCCGGGACTAGCATATACGAGCAGTACTTC. Translating gives CATSDAGTSIYEQYF.

In DNA form, the CDR3 reads TGTGCCAGTAGTAATCCCAGGGTCAAGGCTAACTATGGCTACACCTTC. This translates into CASSNPRVKANYGYTF. This chain connects TRBV19 to TRBJ1-2, with D perhaps TRBD1 (5 bases). This CDR3 has 16 residues. V was trimmed by 4 bases and J by 0 bases, leaving 15 bases between them. The germline V gene has CDR1 LNHDA and CDR2 SQIVND (reference sequence).

The gene calls are TRBV30 and TRBJ1-4, with TRBD1 identical over 8 bases. The CDR3 spans 17 residues. The germline CDR1 and CDR2 sequences are GTSNPN and SVGIG (reference sequence). The junction had 6 bases not matched to a gene; V was cut back by 0 bases and J by 0 bases. CDR3 bases: TGTGCCTGGAGTGTAAGGACAGGGACGGCAACTAATGAAAAACTGTTTTTT. This sequence encodes CAWSVRTGTATNEKLFF.

The V and J genes are TRBV5-1 and TRBJ1-1, with 7 positions matching TRBD1. Germline trimming cut 2 bases from V and 1 base from J; bases unmatched to any gene: 2. Germline-derived CDR1 and CDR2 are SGHRS and YFSETQ. This CDR3 is built from 14 residues. The CDR3 sequence: CASSFGTENTEAFF. The CDR3 nucleotides are TGCGCCAGCAGCTTTGGGACAGAGAACACTGAAGCTTTCTTT.

This sequence joins TRBV19 and TRBJ2-3, with 9 bases fitting TRBD1. The V segment lost 6 bases and the J segment 5 bases; nucleotides outside the gene matches: 9. The CDR3 is 15 amino acids. Germline V gene data show CDR1 as LNHDA and CDR2 as SQIVND (reference sequence). The CDR3 spells CASSQDRGAGDTQYF. The CDR3 DNA reads as TGTGCCAGTAGCCAAGACAGGGGGGCGGGAGATACGCAGTATTTT.

The genes are TRBV2 and TRBJ2-3; tentative D call: TRBD2 (5 bases). The V end lost 3 bases, the J end lost 3 bases, and 13 bases lay between the germline ends. Per the germline V gene, CDR1 is SNHLY and CDR2 is FYNNEI. CDR3 length: 15 residues. The chain's CDR3 is CASSDLAGGTDTQYF. CDR3 DNA: TGTGCCAGCAGTGATCTGGCAGGCGGGACAGATACGCAGTATTTT. The variable domain in full, completed from reference TRBV2 and TRBJ2-3, reads EPEVTQTPSHQVTQMGQEVILRCVPISNHLYFYWYRQILGQKVEFLVSFYNNEISEKSEIFDDQFSVERPDGSNFTLKIRSTKLEDSAMYFCASSDLAGGTDTQYFGPGTRLTVL.

This sequence joins TRBV6-1 and TRBJ2-4; the D gene is possibly TRBD1 (5 bases). The CDR3 covers 15 residues. Trimming cost V 3 bases and J 0 bases, with 9 bases left between them. Germline assignment: CDR1 MNHNS and CDR2 SASEGT. The CDR3 DNA reads TGTGCCAGCAGTGATGGGGCACTAGCCAAAAACATTCAGTACTTC. This gives the protein CASSDGALAKNIQYF.

The chain recombines TRBV14 with TRBJ1-1, with 10 positions matching TRBD1. The CDR3 spans 13 residues. CDR1 and CDR2 from the germline V gene are SGHDN and FVKESK. J was trimmed by 1 base and V by 8 bases; bases with no gene match: 1. CDR3 in amino acids: CASWTGGNTEAFF. The CDR3 coding sequence is TGTGCCAGCTGGACAGGGGGGAACACTGAAGCTTTCTTT.